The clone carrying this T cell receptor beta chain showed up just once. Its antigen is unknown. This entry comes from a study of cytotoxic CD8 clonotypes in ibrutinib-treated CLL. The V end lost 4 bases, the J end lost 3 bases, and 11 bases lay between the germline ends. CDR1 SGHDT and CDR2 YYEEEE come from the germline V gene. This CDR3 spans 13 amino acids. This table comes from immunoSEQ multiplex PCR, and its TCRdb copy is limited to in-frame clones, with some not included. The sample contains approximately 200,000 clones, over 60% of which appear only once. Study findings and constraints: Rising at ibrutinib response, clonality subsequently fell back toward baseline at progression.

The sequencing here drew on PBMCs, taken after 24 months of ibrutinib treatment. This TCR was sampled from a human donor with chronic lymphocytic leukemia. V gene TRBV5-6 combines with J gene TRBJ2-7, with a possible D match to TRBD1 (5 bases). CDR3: CASSPQGFYEQYF. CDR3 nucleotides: TGTGCCAGCAGCCCCCAGGGTTTCTACGAGCAGTACTTC. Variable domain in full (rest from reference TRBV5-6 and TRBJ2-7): DAGVTQSPTHLIKTRGQQVTLRCSPKSGHDTVSWYQQALGQGPQFIFQYYEEEERQRGNFPDRFSGHQFPNYSSELNVNALLLGDSALYLCASSPQGFYEQYFGPGTRLTVT.